The clone carrying this T cell receptor beta chain was counted only a few times. TCRdb re-derived calls from the RT-PCR reads in MiXCR, one entry per CDR3 protein. The table includes roughly 940,000 distinct CDR3 sequences, roughly 18% detected once. CDR3 length: 15 amino acids. After removal of 1 base from V and 7 bases from J, the junction contained 3 bases not matched to a gene. Per germline, CDR1 LGHNA and CDR2 YNFKEQ. The sample belongs to a study of patients and donors after allogeneic stem cell transplantation. The sequence was obtained from a human donor who was either an allogeneic HSCT recipient or a stem cell or donor lymphocyte infusion donor (not recorded which). It is not recorded whose cells these are; they may come from a transplant donor. This chain joins TRBV4-2 and TRBJ1-6; 8 bases agree with TRBD1. Sequenced material: blood, either unsorted or a sorted T cell fraction (not recorded which). The CDR3: CASSQAGGMNSPLHF. The CDR3 bases are TGTGCCAGCAGCCAAGCAGGGGGCATGAATTCACCCCTCCACTTT.